This T cell receptor beta chain came from a study of blood T cell repertoires in COVID-19 (dated by TCRdb to 2019 to 2021). Concerning the study at large: Samples covering the acute and convalescent phases of COVID-19 were provided by collaborators in the United States, Italy and Spain. The prospective study material was composed of cDNA or gDNA derived from T cells, B-cell-depleted T cells, or PBMCs. Deeply sampled blood TCRbeta repertoires from subjects exposed to, actively infected with, or recovered from COVID-19 were included in the dataset. A freely available public database, intended as a resource for researchers studying the immune response to SARS-CoV-2, is where the repertoires were released. Samples came from the ongoing ImmuneRACE study (first 160 participants) plus 1,254 subjects from 6 global collaborators. The sample metadata nearly always contained a de-identified subject ID, COVID-19 status, age in years and sex. Where HLA class I and class II types were available, the types were taken from metadata supplied by the sample provider, not from assay-based typing. On the study overall, not on this receptor specifically: The amount of clinical and demographic metadata varied by source and participant and was provided uncurated.

TCRbeta CDR3 regions were amplified from genomic DNA by means of the immunoSEQ Assay, a bias-controlled multiplex PCR. From the authors' description of their analysis: Nucleated cell counts per sample were estimated from amplification of reference gene primers within the assay. To quantify the absolute abundance of each unique TCRbeta CDR3 rearrangement, sequence reads were collapsed and filtered. For each sample, productive Simpson clonality was calculated by taking the square root of Simpson's diversity index across productive rearrangements. Sourced from immuneACCESS, this table was stored by TCRdb with only in-frame sequences that have V and J called. A share of the clones is absent; for the studies checked, an unresolved V gene accounts for under half, and the remainder has no known explanation. V and J calls and clone size are those listed in that table; D and trimming were worked out from the DNA. The sample table shows more than 70,000 clones, and roughly 80% are seen once. The ten largest make up about 10% of the sample.

Relative to germline, V is 5 bases shorter and J is 2 bases shorter, with 10 bases between their ends. Taken from the germline V gene (reference sequence), the CDR1 and CDR2 loops are GTSNPN and SVGIG. Its CDR3 holds 14 amino acids, cysteine through phenylalanine. Only the CDR3 portion is preserved as DNA: 42 bases, with reading frame beginning at the first base. Worth noting for this clone: Its binding antigen is unknown. Base qualities are missing; no much larger clone stands one base away.

The collaborating institutions used their own protocols to collect whole blood in K2EDTA tubes. For TCRbeta analysis, collaborators shipped samples in one of three forms: frozen whole blood, isolated PBMCs, or DNA extracted from either of those sample types. Sequenced input: peripheral blood. The sequence joins TRBV30 to TRBJ2-6; TRBD2 is perhaps the D gene, given 6 matching bases. The clonotype was recovered from a human donor in a cohort sampled during active COVID-19. CDR3 region: CAWRRVAGANVLTF. Read as DNA, the sequence is TGTGCCTGGCGGAGGGTAGCTGGGGCCAACGTCCTGACTTTC.